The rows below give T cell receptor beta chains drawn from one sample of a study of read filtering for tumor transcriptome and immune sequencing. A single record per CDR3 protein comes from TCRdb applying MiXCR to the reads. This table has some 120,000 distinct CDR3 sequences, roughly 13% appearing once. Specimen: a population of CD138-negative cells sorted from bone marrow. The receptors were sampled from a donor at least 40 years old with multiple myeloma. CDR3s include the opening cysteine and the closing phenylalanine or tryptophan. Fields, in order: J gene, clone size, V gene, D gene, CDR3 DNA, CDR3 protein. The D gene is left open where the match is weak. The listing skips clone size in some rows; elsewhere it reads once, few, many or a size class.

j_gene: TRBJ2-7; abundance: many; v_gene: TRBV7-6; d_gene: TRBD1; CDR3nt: TGTGCCAGCAGCACAGGACAGGGGCCCTACGAGCAGTACTTC; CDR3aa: CASSTGQGPYEQYF
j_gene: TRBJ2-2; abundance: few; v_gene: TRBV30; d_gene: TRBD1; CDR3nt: TGTGCCTGGAGGGGACAGGGGGCCAGCACCGGGGAGCTGTTTTTT; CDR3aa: CAWRGQGASTGELFF
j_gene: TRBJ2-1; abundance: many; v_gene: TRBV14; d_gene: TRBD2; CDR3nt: TGTGCCAGCAGCCACCGCACTAGCGGGGGGTCCTACAATGAGCAGTTCTTC; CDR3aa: CASSHRTSGGSYNEQFF
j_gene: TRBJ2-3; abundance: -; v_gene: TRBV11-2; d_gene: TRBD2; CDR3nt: TGTGCCAGCAGCTTAGATATGGCGGGGGGGACCCCAGATACGCAGTATTTT; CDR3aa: CASSLDMAGGTPDTQYF
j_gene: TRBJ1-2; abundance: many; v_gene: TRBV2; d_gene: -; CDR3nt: TGTGCCAGCAGTGAGGCAGGGGTCGGCCGTGGCTACACCTTC; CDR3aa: CASSEAGVGRGYTF
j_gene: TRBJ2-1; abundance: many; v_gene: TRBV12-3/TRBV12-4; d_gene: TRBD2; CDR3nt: TGTGCCAGCAGGGGGCGGGAGGGGAACAATGAGCAGTTCTTC; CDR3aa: CASRGREGNNEQFF
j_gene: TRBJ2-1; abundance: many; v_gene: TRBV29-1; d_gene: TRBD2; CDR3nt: TGCAGCGTTTCTAGGGCTAGCGGAAGCTCCTACAATGAGCAGTTCTTC; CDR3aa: CSVSRASGSSYNEQFF
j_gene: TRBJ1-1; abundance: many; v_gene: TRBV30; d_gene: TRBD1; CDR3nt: TGTGCCTGGAGGGCAGGGGGCGTCACTGAAGCTTTCTTT; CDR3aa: CAWRAGGVTEAFF
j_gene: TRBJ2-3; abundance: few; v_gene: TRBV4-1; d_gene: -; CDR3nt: TGCGCCAGCAGCCGAACTAGCCCTAGCACAGATACGCAGTATTTT; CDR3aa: CASSRTSPSTDTQYF
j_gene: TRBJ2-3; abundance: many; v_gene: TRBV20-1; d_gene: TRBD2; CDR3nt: TGCAGTGCTAGAGTAACGGGGGGGGTTACAGATACGCAGTATTTT; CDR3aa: CSARVTGGVTDTQYF
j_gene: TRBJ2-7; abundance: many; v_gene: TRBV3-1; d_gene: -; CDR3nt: TGTGCCAGCAGCCAAAGAAGCGGACCGTACTACGAGCAGTACTTC; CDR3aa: CASSQRSGPYYEQYF
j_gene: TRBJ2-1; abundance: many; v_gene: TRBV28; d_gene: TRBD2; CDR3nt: TGTGCCAGCGGCACTAGCGGGAGTGAGCAGTTCTTC; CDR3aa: CASGTSGSEQFF
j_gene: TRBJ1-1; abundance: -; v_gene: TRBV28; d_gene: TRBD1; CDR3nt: TGTGCCAGCAGTCCGCCCGGGGGACAGGGCCGAACTGAAGCTTTCTTT; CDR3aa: CASSPPGGQGRTEAFF
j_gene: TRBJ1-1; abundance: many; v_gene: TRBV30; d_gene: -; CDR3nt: TGTGCCTGGAATAGGGCCATGAACACTGAAGCTTTCTTT; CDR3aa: CAWNRAMNTEAFF
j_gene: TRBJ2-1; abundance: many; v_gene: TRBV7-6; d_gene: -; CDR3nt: TGTGCCAGCAGCGCCTACAGGTTTGAGCAGTTCTTC; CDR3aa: CASSAYRFEQFF
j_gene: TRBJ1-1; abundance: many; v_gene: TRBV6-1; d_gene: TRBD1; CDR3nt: TGTGCCAGCAGTGAAAGGGACAGGGGGCTCGCTGAAGCTTTCTTT; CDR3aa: CASSERDRGLAEAFF
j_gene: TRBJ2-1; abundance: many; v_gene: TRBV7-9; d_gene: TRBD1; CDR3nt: TGTGCCAGCAGCTTAATGGACAGGAGCAATGAGCAGTTCTTC; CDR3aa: CASSLMDRSNEQFF
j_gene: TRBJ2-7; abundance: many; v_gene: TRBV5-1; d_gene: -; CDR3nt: TGCGCCAGCAGCCTCCTCCCGGGGACGTCCTACGAGCAGTACTTC; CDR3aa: CASSLLPGTSYEQYF
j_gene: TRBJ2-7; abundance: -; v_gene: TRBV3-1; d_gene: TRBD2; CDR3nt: TGTGCCAGCAGCCACCGGACTAGCGGGAGGCCCCACGAGCAGTACTTC; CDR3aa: CASSHRTSGRPHEQYF
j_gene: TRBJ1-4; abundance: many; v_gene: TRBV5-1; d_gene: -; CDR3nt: TGCGCCAGCAGCTTGGGAACTAATGAAAAACTGTTTTTT; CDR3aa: CASSLGTNEKLFF
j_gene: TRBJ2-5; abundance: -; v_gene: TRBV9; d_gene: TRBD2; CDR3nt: TGTGCCAGCAGCAAATCGACTAGCGGGGGGGCGGAGACCCAGTACTTC; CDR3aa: CASSKSTSGGAETQYF
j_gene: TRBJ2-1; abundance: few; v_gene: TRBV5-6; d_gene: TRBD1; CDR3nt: TGTGCCAGCACCGGGACAGGAGGACTAAGGCAGTTCTTC; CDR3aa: CASTGTGGLRQFF
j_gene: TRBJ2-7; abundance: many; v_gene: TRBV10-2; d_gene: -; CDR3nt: TGCGCCAGCAGTGAGCAGGGAGGCCACGAGCAGTACTTC; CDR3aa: CASSEQGGHEQYF
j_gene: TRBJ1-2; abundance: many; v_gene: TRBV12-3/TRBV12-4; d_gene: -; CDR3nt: TGTGCCAGCTATGCGGGGGGGAGGTATGGCTACACCTTC; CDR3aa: CASYAGGRYGYTF
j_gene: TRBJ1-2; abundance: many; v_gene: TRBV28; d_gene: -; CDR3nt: TGTGCCAGCAGTCCAGCAGAAGTGGAAGTCTATGGCTACACCTTC; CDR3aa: CASSPAEVEVYGYTF
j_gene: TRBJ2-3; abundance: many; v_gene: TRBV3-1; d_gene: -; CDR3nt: TGTGCCAGCAGCCCGACTCCTTCTGGGGCAGATACGCAGTATTTT; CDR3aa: CASSPTPSGADTQYF
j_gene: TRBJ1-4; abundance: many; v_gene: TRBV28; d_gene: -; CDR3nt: TGTGCCAGCAGGCTGGGTTTGAATGAAAAACTGTTTTTT; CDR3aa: CASRLGLNEKLFF
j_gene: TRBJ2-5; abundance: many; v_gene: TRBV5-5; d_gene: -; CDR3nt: TGTGCCAGCAGCTTGGATGGTAGCTCGAGCCAAGAGACCCAGTACTTC; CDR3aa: CASSLDGSSSQETQYF
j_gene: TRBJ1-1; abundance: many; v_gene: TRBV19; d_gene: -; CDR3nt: TGTGCCAGTAGTATTAATCTTAGGGATCCTGAAGCTTTCTTT; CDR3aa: CASSINLRDPEAFF
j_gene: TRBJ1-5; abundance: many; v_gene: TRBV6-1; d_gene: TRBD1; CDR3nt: TGTGCCTCCAACCGGGACAGGGATCAGCCCCAGCATTTT; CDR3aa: CASNRDRDQPQHF
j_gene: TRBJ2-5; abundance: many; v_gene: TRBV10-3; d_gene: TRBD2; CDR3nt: TGTGCCATCAGTGCTTCAGCGGGAGCTGGGGTCGGGACCCAGTACTTC; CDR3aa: CAISASAGAGVGTQYF
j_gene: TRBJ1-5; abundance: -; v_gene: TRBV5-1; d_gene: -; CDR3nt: TGCGCCAGCAGCTTGGATACCGGTCAGCCCCAGCATTTT; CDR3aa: CASSLDTGQPQHF
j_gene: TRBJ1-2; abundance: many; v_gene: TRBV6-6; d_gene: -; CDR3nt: TGTGCCAGCAGTACGACACAGAGCTACACCTTC; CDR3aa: CASSTTQSYTF
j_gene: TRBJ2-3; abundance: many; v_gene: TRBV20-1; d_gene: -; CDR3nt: TGCAGTGCTAGAGATCTCAGGGGTGGCGCTACGCAGTATTTT; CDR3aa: CSARDLRGGATQYF
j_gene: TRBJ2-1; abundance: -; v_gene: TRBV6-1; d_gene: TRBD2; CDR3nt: TGTGCCAGCAGGCTAGCGGGGCGTAATGAGCAGTTCTTC; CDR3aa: CASRLAGRNEQFF
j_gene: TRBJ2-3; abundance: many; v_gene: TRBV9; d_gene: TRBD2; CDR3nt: TGTGCCAGCAGCGTAGATCAGGGGAGCGGGGGGGTTGATACGCAGTATTTT; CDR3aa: CASSVDQGSGGVDTQYF
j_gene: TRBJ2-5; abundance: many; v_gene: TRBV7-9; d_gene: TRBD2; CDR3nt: TGTGCCAGCAGCTTGGGACTAGCGGGGGCCGACCAAGAGACCCAGTACTTC; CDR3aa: CASSLGLAGADQETQYF
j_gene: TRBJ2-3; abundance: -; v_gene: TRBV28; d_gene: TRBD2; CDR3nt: TGTGCCAGCAGTTCGACCCTAGCGGGAGGGCCTGGGACAGATACGCAGTATTTT; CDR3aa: CASSSTLAGGPGTDTQYF
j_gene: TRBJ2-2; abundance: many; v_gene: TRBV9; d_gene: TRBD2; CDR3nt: TGTGCCAGCAGCCCACGTGGACTAGCGGGAGCGATCGGGGAGCTGTTTTTT; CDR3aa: CASSPRGLAGAIGELFF
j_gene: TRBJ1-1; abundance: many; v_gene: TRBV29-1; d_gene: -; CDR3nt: TGCAGCGCCCAGCCGGGGGAGGGCACTGAAGCTTTCTTT; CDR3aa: CSAQPGEGTEAFF
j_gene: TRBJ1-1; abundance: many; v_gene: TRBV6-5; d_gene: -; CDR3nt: TGTGCCAGCAGTTACTCCCTGACAGGGAACACTGAAGCTTTCTTT; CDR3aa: CASSYSLTGNTEAFF
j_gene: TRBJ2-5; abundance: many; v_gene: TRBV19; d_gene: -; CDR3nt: TGTGCCAGTAGTACGGCGGCCTGGGAGACCCAGTACTTC; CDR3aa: CASSTAAWETQYF
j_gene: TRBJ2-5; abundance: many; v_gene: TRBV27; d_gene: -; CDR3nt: TGTGCCAGCAGCAGGGCTGGACCCAAAGAGACCCAGTACTTC; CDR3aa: CASSRAGPKETQYF
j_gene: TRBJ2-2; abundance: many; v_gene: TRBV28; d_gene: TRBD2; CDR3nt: TGTGCCAGCACCCCTTTTGGGGAGGGGATGACCGGGGAGCTGTTTTTT; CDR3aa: CASTPFGEGMTGELFF
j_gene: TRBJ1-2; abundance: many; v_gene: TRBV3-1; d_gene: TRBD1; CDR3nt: TGTGCCAGCAGCCAAAAACAGGGGGTGAACTATGGCTACACCTTC; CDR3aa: CASSQKQGVNYGYTF
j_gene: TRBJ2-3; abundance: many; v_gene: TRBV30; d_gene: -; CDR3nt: TGTGCCTGGAGTGTGGGGCGCTTTAAAACAGATACGCAGTATTTT; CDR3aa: CAWSVGRFKTDTQYF